The TCR beta chain described here comes from a study of vaccination and CD4 T cells after COVID-19. General study findings and limits: Convalescent patients' vaccine-specific clones were spike mono-reactive in 304 of 307 cases.

The treatment here: roughly 10-day PBMC culture with coronavirus spike peptide pools or control peptides (ViraFEST assay). PCR positivity dates ran from March to December 2020, preceding US Alpha, Beta and Delta variants. The authors cultured 2 million to 2.5 million PBMCs per well with about 10 IU/ml IL-2 and approximately 10 ug/ml peptide pools. Sequence data for DNA of cultured CD4+ T cells were generated by the Oncomine TCR Beta short-read assay. Each CDR3 protein is one row after TCRdb ran MiXCR on the PCR reads. The sample has 6,000 to 8,500 distinct CDR3 sequences; 45% are singletons. The V segment lost 5 bases and the J segment 11 bases; nucleotides outside the gene matches: 9. Germline assignment: CDR1 MNHNS and CDR2 SASEGT. CDR3 length equals 13 residues. This clonotype was observed a few times. The antigen is undetermined.

The sample taken for sequencing was CD4+ T cells from blood, cultured in vitro. The rearrangement joins TRBV6-1 to TRBJ2-7; 10 bases align to TRBD1. This clonotype was sampled from a human donor who had recovered from COVID-19. CDR3 DNA sequence: TGTGCCAGCAGTCCGGGACAGGGGAGCAGTAAGTACTTC. This translates into CASSPGQGSSKYF.